The clone carrying this T cell receptor (beta chain) was seen at least ten times. TCRdb re-derived calls from the 5' RACE reads in MiXCR, one entry per CDR3 protein. The data show around 180,000 distinct CDR3 sequences, roughly 6.2% seen once. This entry comes from a study of T cells after yellow fever vaccination. V shed 3 bases and J 6 bases; nucleotides not matched to a gene: 4. This CDR3 is 14 amino acids long. Germline V gene lookup returns CDR1 SNHLY and CDR2 FYNNEI. Sequenced here: CD4+ T cells sorted from PBMCs, sampled on the day of the first yellow fever vaccination. The gene calls are TRBV2 and TRBJ2-2, with TRBD1 matching 7 bases. This TCR came from a man aged 18 to 29 who received the YFV17D yellow fever vaccine. The chain's CDR3 is CASSDRTGAGELFF. The CDR3 DNA follows: TGTGCCAGCAGTGACAGGACAGGCGCCGGGGAGCTGTTTTTT.